One sample yielded the 14 T cell receptor beta chains listed below, sequenced in a study of radiation and T cells in renal cell carcinoma (dated by TCRdb to about 2020). This specimen's time point label, per the study, means: blood 2 weeks post-SBRT. Read against the paper, the sample's treatment or condition label means: 15 Gy SBRT to primary tumor, nephrectomy 4 weeks later. Libraries were prepared through the immunoSEQ multiplex PCR assay. What TCRdb holds here is the immuneACCESS table cut down to in-frame rearrangements. Part of the clones is not present; checked against another copy, under half of the missing clones reflect an unresolved V gene, and the others are unexplained. This sample gives 160,000 or so clones in total; 87% of them show up just once. Of the sample, approximately 13% is held by the ten largest clones. The sequences come from blood, collected from a patient whose treatment included radiotherapy and nephrectomy. The receptors were sampled from a woman between 50 and 59 years old with renal cell carcinoma.

CDR3 region: CASSEVRGANEKLFF. The CDR3 DNA follows: TGTGCCAGCAGTGAAGTCAGGGGTGCAAATGAAAAACTGTTTTTT. V and J are TRBV6-1 and TRBJ1-4; weak D call: TRBD1 (6 bases). Trimming removed 1 base at V and 5 bases at J, with 11 bases between. The CDR3 extends over 15 amino acids. Germline V gene lookup returns CDR1 MNHNS and CDR2 SASEGT.

The chain combines TRBV9 with TRBJ1-2, with 8 bases lining up with TRBD1. The V segment lost 3 bases and the J segment 2 bases; nucleotides outside the gene matches: 9. The CDR3 runs to 16 residues. Germline assignment: CDR1 SGDLS and CDR2 YYNGEE. CDR3 loop: CASSAGGQAENYGYTF. The CDR3 DNA follows: TGTGCCAGCAGCGCAGGGGGACAGGCCGAGAACTATGGCTACACCTTC.

This clone was seen only once. The chain combines TRBV12-5 with TRBJ2-3; 9 bases map to TRBD2. V shed 4 bases and J 7 bases; nucleotides not matched to a gene: 9. CDR1 and CDR2 (germline): LGHNT, FRNRAP. The CDR3 is 15 amino acids. CDR3 DNA sequence: TGTGCTAGTGGTTCCGGCGGGGGGGGCCTTCATACGCAGTATTTT. Amino acid sequence: CASGSGGGGLHTQYF. Filled out from reference TRBV12-5 and TRBJ2-3, the complete variable domain reads DARVTQTPRHKVTEMGQEVTMRCQPILGHNTVFWYRQTMMQGLELLAYFRNRAPLDDSGMPKDRFSAEMPDATLATLKIQPSEPRDSAVYFCASGSGGGGLHTQYFGPGTRLTVL.

This clone was detected only once. DNA for the CDR3: TGTGCCAGCTCACCTTCACGCCAGGGCCCTTATAGCAATCAGCCCCAGCATTTT. Its protein product is CASSPSRQGPYSNQPQHF. The V and J genes are TRBV18 and TRBJ1-5; D might be TRBD1 (5 bases). With 3 bases removed from V and 0 bases from J, the gap between germline ends came to 18 bases. CDR3 length equals 18 residues. Germline CDR1 KGHSH, CDR2 LQKENI.

This chain links TRBV6-6 with TRBJ2-7; possibly TRBD1 for D (7 bases). V lost 2 bases and J 2 bases, leaving 13 bases between the germline ends. This CDR3 spans 15 amino acids. Germline assignment: CDR1 MNHNY and CDR2 SVGAGI (reference sequence). The CDR3 protein is CASSYRGRGAYEQYF. The CDR3 nucleotides are TGTGCCAGCAGTTACCGGGGCAGGGGGGCCTACGAGCAGTACTTC.

J is TRBJ1-4 and V is TRBV5-6; 7 nucleotides match TRBD1. Germline CDR1 reads SGHDT; CDR2 reads YYEEEE. V was clipped by 3 bases and J by 1 base; unmatched bases: 6. The CDR3 is made up of 16 amino acids. The DNA for the CDR3 is TGTGCCAGCAGCTCGTGGGACAGCGTAACTAATGAAAAACTGTTTTTT. Amino acid sequence: CASSSWDSVTNEKLFF.

As regards this clone: The junction and the germline gene differ at one end; a read error may be behind it. This chain uses TRBV6-1 with TRBJ1-1; a possible D gene is TRBD1 (5 bases). Per germline, CDR1 MNHNS and CDR2 SASEGT. CDR3 length equals 12 residues. CDR3 in amino acids: CTSIPRETEAFF. CDR3 DNA: TGTACCAGCATCCCCAGGGAAACTGAAGCTTTCTTT.

This clone has only a few counts. This chain links TRBV6-6 with TRBJ2-7, with 10 bases aligning to TRBD1. Germline CDR1 reads MNHNY; CDR2 reads SVGAGI (reference sequence). The junction had 7 bases not matched to a gene; V was cut back by 4 bases and J by 4 bases. CDR3 size: 15 residues. The CDR3 spells CASSLSGQGLYEQYF. In nucleotides, the CDR3 is TGTGCCAGCAGTTTGTCGGGACAGGGGTTGTACGAGCAGTACTTC.

The genes are TRBV6-5 and TRBJ1-2; no reliable D call. In germline, CDR1 is MNHEY, CDR2 SVGAGI. The CDR3 totals 14 residues. Trimming removed 0 bases at V and 9 bases at J, with 14 bases between. The CDR3 reads CASSYSAVSGSYTF. For the CDR3, the DNA is TGTGCCAGCAGTTACTCTGCAGTCTCCGGGAGCTACACCTTC.

V and J are TRBV4-3 and TRBJ1-2; a possible D gene is TRBD1 (6 bases). The CDR3 consists of 16 residues. V was trimmed by 4 bases and J by 3 bases, leaving 18 bases between them. Germline CDR1 LGHNA, CDR2 YSLEER. The CDR3 protein is CASSPRLGGLDYGYTF. CDR3 DNA sequence: TGCGCCAGCAGCCCTCGCTTGGGGGGGCTCGACTATGGCTACACCTTC.

V usage is TRBV9 and J usage is TRBJ1-1; D is possibly TRBD1 (5 bases). The CDR3 is made up of 15 amino acids. The ends were cut back, 3 bases at V and 3 bases at J, with 15 bases in the middle. Germline V CDR1 and CDR2: SGDLS, YYNGEE. As DNA, the CDR3 is TGTGCCAGCAGCGCGGGGTGGGGGATAGACACTGAAGCTTTCTTT. Protein product: CASSAGWGIDTEAFF.

The chain joins TRBV4-2 to TRBJ1-3; possibly TRBD1 for D (5 bases). Germline V gives CDR1 LGHNA, CDR2 YNFKEQ. The CDR3 is made up of 16 amino acids. V was trimmed by 8 bases and J by 0 bases, leaving 17 bases between them. CDR3 bases: TGTGCCAGCGGAAATCGGGACGCCTACTCTGGAAACACCATATATTTT. It specifies CASGNRDAYSGNTIYF.

The V call is TRBV18, the J call TRBJ2-3; 11 positions agree with TRBD1. The V and J ends lost 3 bases and 8 bases, in that order; junction bases with no gene match: 10. Germline V CDR1 and CDR2: KGHSH, LQKENI. The CDR3 loop spans 16 amino acids. The CDR3 sequence: CASSPRGTGGRATQYF. The CDR3 DNA is TGTGCCAGCTCACCCCGGGGGACAGGGGGTAGGGCTACGCAGTATTTT. Together with reference TRBV18 and TRBJ2-3, the CDR3 gives the full variable domain: NAGVMQNPRHLVRRRGQEARLRCSPMKGHSHVYWYRQLPEEGLKFMVYLQKENIIDESGMPKERFSAEFPKEGPSILRIQQVVRGDSAAYFCASSPRGTGGRATQYFGPGTRLTVL.

CDR3 region: CASSPTNGVNYGYTF. CDR3 nucleotide sequence: TGTGCCAGCTCACCGACTAACGGGGTCAACTATGGCTACACCTTC. V is TRBV18 and J is TRBJ1-2; D remains ambiguous. V lost 3 bases and J 2 bases, leaving 13 bases between the germline ends. CDR3 size: 15 residues. From germline, CDR1 is KGHSH and CDR2 LQKENI.